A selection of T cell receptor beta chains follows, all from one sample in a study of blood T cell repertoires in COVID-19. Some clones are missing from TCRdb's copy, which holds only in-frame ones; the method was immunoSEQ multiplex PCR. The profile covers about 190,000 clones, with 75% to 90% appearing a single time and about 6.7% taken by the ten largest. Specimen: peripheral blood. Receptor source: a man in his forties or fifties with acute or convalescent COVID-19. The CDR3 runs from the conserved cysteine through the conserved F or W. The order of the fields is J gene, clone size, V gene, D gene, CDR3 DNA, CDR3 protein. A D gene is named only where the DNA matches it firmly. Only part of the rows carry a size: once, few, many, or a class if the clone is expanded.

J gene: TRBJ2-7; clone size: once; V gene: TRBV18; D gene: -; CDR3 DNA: TGTGCCAGCTCACCACAGGGGGAGCAGTACTTC; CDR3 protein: CASSPQGEQYF
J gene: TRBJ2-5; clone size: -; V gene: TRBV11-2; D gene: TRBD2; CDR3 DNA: TGTGCCAGCAGCCAGAGGGGCCTAGCGGGGCCCGAAGAGACCCAGTACTTC; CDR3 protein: CASSQRGLAGPEETQYF
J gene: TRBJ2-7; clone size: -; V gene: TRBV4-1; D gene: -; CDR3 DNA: TGCGCCAGCAGCCAGGCGCCTTCGACAGTCTACTACGAGCAGTACTTC; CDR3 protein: CASSQAPSTVYYEQYF
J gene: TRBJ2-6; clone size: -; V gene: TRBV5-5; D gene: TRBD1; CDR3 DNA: TGTGCCAGCAGCCCCCCGGGACAGGGGCACCTCTCTGGGGCCAACGTCCTGACTTTC; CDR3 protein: CASSPPGQGHLSGANVLTF
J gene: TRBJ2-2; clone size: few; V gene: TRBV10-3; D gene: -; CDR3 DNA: TGTGCCATCAGTGAGGCGGGTTCGAACACCGGGGAGCTGTTTTTT; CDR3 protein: CAISEAGSNTGELFF
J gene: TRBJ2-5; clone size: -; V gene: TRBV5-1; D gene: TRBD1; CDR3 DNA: TGCGCCACCGCAACTACAGGGGACATCCAAGAGACCCAGTACTTC; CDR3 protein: CATATTGDIQETQYF
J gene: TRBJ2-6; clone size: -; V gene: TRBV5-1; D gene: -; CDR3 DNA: TGCGCCAGCAGCCCAGACAACTCTGGGGCCAACGTCCTGACTTTC; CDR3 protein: CASSPDNSGANVLTF
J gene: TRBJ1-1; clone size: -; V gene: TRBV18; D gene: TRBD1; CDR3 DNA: TGTGCCAGCTCACCCGGGACAGTTAACACTGAAGCTTTCTTT; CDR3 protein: CASSPGTVNTEAFF
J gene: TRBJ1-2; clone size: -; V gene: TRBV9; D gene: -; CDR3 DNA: TGTGCCAGCAGCGTAGGGTGGGACACGCAAACGAACTATGGCTACACCTTC; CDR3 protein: CASSVGWDTQTNYGYTF
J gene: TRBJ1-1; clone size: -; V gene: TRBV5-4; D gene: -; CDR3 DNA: TGTGCCAGCAGCGGCCGGGTCCTTTCAGATCCGAACACTGAAGCTTTCTTT; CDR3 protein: CASSGRVLSDPNTEAFF
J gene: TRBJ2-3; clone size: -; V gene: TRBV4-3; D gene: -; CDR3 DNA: TGCGCCAGCAGCCACCAGGGTTCTACCACCACAGATACGCAGTATTTT; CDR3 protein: CASSHQGSTTTDTQYF
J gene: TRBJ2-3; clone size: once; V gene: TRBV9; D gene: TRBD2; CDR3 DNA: TGTGCCAGCAGCCCCCGCGGGAGGCGCGGTCCCACAGATACGCAGTATTTT; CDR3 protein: CASSPRGRRGPTDTQYF
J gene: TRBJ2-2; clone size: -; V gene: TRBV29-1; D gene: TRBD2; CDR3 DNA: TGCAGCGGCGGGACTAGCGGAAACCCCGGGGAGCTGTTTTTT; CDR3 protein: CSGGTSGNPGELFF
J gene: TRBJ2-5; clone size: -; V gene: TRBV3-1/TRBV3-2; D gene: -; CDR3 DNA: TGTGCCAGCAGCCGCAGGGCGGAGGGTTGGCTTCTCCAGACCCAGTACTTC; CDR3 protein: CASSRRAEGWLLQTQYF
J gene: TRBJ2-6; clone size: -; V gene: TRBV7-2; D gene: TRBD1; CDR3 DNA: TGTGCCAGCAGCGCACAGGGGGCGGGTGGGGCCAACGTCCTGACTTTC; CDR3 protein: CASSAQGAGGANVLTF
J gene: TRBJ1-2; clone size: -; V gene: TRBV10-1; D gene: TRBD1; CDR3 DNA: TGCGCCAGCAGTCCGGGACAGGGACCCCCTTATGGAGGCTACACCTTC; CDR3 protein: CASSPGQGPPYGGYTF
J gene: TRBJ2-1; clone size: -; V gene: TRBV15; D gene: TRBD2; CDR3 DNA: TGTGCCACCAGCTTACCTCCGGGACTAGCGGGGGGGCTTGGCAATGAGCAGTTCTTC; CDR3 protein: CATSLPPGLAGGLGNEQFF
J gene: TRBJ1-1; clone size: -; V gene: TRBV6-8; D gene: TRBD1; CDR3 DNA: TGTGCCAGCAGTTCCCCTGGACAGGGAGGAACTGAAGCTTTCTTT; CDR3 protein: CASSSPGQGGTEAFF
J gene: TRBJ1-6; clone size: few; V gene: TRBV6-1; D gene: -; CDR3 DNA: TGTGCCAGCAGTGCGCTGGACACCAGGGCCTCCTATAATTCACCCCTCCACTTT; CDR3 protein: CASSALDTRASYNSPLHF
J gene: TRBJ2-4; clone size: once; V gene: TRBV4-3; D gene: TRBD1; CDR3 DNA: TGCGCCAGCAGCCAAGATCTCCGGACAGGGGGCGCGATTCAGTACTTC; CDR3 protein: CASSQDLRTGGAIQYF
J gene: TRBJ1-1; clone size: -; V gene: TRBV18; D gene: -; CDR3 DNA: TGTGCCAGCTCACCACCGTCGTTCGGGGGCACTGAAGCTTTCTTT; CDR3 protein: CASSPPSFGGTEAFF
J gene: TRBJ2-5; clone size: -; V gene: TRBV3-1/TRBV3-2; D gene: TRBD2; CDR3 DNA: TGTGCCAGCAGCCTAAGGAGACTAGCGAGGGGGCAAGAGACCCAGTACTTC; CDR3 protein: CASSLRRLARGQETQYF
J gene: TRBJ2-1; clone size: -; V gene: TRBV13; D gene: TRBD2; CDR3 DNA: TGTGCCAGCAGCTTAGGCCTGGCTAGCGGGGGGCTTTACAATGAGCAGTTCTTC; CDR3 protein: CASSLGLASGGLYNEQFF
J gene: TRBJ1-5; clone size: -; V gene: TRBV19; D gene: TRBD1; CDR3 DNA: TGTGCCACCAAAAGGTCCGGACAGGGAGGATTCAGCAATCAGCCCCAGCATTTT; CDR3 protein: CATKRSGQGGFSNQPQHF
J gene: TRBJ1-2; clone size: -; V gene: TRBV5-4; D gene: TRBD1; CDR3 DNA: TGTGCCAGCAGCGAGCGACAGGGGTCTAACTATGGCTACACCTTC; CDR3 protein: CASSERQGSNYGYTF
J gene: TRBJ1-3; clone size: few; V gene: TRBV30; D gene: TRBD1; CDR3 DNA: TGTGCCTGGAGTGGCACTTTACAGGGGGCTGTATATTTT; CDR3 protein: CAWSGTLQGAVYF
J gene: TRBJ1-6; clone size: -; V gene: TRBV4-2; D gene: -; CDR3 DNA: TGTGCCAGCAGCCAGCCGGACAGACGGACCAATTCACCCCTCCACTTT; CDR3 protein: CASSQPDRRTNSPLHF
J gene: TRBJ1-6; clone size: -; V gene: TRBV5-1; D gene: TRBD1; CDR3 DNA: TGCGCCAGCAGCAGAGGACAGGGAGATTCACCCCTCCACTTT; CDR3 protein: CASSRGQGDSPLHF
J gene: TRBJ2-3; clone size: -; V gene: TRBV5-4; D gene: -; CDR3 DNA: TGTGCCAGCAGCTCGGGACTCGTCACAGATACGCAGTATTTT; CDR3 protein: CASSSGLVTDTQYF
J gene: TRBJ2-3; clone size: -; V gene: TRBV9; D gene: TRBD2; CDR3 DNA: TGTGCCAGCAGCCTCCCGGGGGGGGCTACAGATACGCAGTATTTT; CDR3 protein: CASSLPGGATDTQYF
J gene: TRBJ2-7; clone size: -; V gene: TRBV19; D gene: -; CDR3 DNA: TGTGCCAGACCCCCCGGGGGGGACAGGGACCACGAGCAGTACTTC; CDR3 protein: CARPPGGDRDHEQYF
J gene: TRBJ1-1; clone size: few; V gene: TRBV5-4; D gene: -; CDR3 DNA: TGTGCCAGCAGCTTGGTTATGAACACTGAAGCTTTCTTT; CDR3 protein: CASSLVMNTEAFF
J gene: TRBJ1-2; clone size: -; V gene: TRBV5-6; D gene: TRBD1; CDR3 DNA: TGTGCCAGCAGCCAATTACAGGGGAACTATGGCTACACCTTC; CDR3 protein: CASSQLQGNYGYTF
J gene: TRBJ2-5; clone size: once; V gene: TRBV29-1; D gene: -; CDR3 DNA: TGCAGCGTTGATAGGGGCCTCGGGGAGACCCAGTACTTC; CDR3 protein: CSVDRGLGETQYF
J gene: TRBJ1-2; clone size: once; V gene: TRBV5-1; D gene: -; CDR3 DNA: TGCGCCAGCAGCTCTTCGACAGGCCCTAACTATGGCTACACCTTC; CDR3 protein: CASSSSTGPNYGYTF
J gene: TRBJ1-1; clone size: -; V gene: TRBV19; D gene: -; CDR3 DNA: TGTGCCAGTAGTATCTCTGGAGTGGGCACTGAAGCTTTCTTT; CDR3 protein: CASSISGVGTEAFF
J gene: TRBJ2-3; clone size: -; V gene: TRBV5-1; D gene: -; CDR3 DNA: TGCGCCAGCAGCTTTGATAGAAACACAGATACGCAGTATTTT; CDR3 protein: CASSFDRNTDTQYF
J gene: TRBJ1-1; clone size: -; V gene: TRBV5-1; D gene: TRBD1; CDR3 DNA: TGCGCCAGCAGCTTGGTGCAGGGGGCGGGCACTGAAGCTTTCTTT; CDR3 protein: CASSLVQGAGTEAFF
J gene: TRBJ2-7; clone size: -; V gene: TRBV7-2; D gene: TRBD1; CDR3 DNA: TGTGCCAGCACCCCATCACCGGGACAGGGCGTAAAGCAGTACTTC; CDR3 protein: CASTPSPGQGVKQYF
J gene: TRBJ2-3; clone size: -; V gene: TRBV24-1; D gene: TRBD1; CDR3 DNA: TGTGCCACCAGTGTACAGGGGAGCACAGATACGCAGTATTTT; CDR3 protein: CATSVQGSTDTQYF
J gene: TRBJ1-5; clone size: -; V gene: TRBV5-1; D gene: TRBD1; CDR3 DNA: TGCGCCAGCAGCCAGGAAGGGACAGGGGCCGAGTTACAGCATTTT; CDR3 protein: CASSQEGTGAELQHF
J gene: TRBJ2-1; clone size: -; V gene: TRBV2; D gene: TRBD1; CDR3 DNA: TGTGCCAGCGAGCCTGACAGGGGGTCCTACAATGAGCAGTTCTTC; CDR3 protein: CASEPDRGSYNEQFF
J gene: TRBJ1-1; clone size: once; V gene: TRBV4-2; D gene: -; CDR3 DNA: TGTGCCAGCAGCCAGGTCTCAGAGAACACTGAAGCTTTCTTT; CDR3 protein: CASSQVSENTEAFF
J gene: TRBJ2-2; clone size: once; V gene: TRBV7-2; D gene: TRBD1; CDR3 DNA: TGTGCCAGCAGCCCGGGGGACAGGGGTGGCGGGGAGCTGTTTTTT; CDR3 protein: CASSPGDRGGGELFF
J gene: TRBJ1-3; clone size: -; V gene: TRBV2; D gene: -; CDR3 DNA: TGTGCCAGCAGTAGGACGGGGGGAAACACCATATATTTT; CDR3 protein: CASSRTGGNTIYF
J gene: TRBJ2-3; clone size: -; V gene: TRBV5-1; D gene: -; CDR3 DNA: TGCGCCAGCAGTTTGACTAGATCAACAGATACGCAGTATTTT; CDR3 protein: CASSLTRSTDTQYF
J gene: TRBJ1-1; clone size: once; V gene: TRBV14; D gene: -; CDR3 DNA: TGTGCCAGCAGCCAGCAGGGTGGGGTCACTGAAGCTTTCTTT; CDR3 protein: CASSQQGGVTEAFF
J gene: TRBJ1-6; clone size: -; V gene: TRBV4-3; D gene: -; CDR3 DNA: TGCGCCAGCAGCCAAGACGGGACACCCTATAATTCACCCCTCCACTTT; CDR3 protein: CASSQDGTPYNSPLHF
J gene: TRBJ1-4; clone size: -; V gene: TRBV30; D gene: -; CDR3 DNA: TGTGCCTGGTCCGGGATCTCGAATGAAAAACTGTTTTTT; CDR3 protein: CAWSGISNEKLFF
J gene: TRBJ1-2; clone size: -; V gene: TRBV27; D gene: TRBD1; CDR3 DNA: TGTGCCAGCAGGAGACCGGGACAGGGAGACTATGGCTACACCTTC; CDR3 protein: CASRRPGQGDYGYTF
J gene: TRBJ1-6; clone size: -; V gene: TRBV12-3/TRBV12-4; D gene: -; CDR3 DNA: TGTGCCAGCAGGTTGGGGCATAATTCACCCCTCCACTTT; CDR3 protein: CASRLGHNSPLHF
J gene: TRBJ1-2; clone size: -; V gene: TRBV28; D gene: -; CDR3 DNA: TGTGCCAGCAGTTTACAGATTAACTATGGCTACACCTTC; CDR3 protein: CASSLQINYGYTF